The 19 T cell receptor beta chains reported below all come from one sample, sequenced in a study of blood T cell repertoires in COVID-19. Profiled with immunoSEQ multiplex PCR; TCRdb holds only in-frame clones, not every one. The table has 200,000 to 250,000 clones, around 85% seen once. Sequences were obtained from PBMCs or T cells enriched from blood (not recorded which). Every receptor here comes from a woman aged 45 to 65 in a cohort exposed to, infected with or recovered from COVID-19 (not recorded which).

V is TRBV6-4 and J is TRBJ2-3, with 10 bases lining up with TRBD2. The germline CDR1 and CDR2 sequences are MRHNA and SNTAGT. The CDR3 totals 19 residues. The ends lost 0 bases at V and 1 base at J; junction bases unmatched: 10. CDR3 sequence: CASSDSIAGGHGRTDTQYF. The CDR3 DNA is TGTGCCAGCAGTGACTCGATAGCGGGGGGTCATGGGCGCACAGATACGCAGTATTTT.

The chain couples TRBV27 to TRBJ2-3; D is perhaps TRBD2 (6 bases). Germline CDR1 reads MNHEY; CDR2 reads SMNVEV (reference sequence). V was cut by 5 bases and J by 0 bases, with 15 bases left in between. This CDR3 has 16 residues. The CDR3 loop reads CASSRTGTGSTDTQYF. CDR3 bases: TGTGCCAGCAGTCGGACCGGGACTGGAAGCACAGATACGCAGTATTTT.

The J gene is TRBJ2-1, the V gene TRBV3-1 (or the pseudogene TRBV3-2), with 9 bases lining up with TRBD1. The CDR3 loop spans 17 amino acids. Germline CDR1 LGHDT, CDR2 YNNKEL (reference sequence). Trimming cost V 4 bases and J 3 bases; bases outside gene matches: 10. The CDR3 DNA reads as TGTGCCAGCAGCCCGTTACGGGACAGGGCAAGCTACAATGAGCAGTTCTTC. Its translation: CASSPLRDRASYNEQFF.

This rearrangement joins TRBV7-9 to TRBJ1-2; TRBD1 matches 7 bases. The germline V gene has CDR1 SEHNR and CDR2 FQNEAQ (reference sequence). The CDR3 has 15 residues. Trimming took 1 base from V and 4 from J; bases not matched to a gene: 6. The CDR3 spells CASSLGQAGGYGYTF. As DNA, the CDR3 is TGTGCCAGCAGCTTAGGCCAGGCAGGGGGCTATGGCTACACCTTC.

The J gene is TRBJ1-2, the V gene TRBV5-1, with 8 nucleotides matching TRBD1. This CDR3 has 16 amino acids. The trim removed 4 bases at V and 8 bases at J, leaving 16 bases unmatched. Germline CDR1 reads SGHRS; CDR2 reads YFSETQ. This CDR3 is CASSPQGAEGLWGYTF. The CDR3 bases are TGCGCCAGCAGCCCCCAGGGGGCAGAGGGCTTATGGGGCTACACCTTC. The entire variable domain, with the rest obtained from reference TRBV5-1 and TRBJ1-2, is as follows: KAGVTQTPRYLIKTRGQQVTLSCSPISGHRSVSWYQQTPGQGLQFLFEYFSETQRNKGNFPGRFSGRQFSNSRSEMNVSTLELGDSALYLCASSPQGAEGLWGYTFGSGTRLTVV.

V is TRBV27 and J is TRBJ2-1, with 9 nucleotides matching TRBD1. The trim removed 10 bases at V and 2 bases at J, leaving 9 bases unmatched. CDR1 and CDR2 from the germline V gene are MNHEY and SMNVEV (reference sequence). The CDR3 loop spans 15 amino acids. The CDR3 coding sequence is TGTGCCATTAGGAGGGGGACAGGGACCTACAATGAGCAGTTCTTC. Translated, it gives CAIRRGTGTYNEQFF.

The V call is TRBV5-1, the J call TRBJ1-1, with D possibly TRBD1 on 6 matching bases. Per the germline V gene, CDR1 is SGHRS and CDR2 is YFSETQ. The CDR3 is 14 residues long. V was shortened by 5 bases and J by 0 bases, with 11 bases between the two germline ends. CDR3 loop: CASRQGQMNTEAFF. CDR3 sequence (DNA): TGCGCCAGCAGACAGGGACAAATGAACACTGAAGCTTTCTTT.

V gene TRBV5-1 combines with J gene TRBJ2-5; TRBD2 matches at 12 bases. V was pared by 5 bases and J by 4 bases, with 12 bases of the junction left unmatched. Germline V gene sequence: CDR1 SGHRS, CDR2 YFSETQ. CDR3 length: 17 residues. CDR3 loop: CASSPGLAGRPVETQYF. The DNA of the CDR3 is TGCGCCAGCAGTCCCGGACTAGCGGGGAGGCCTGTAGAGACCCAGTACTTC. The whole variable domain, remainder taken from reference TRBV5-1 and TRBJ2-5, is KAGVTQTPRYLIKTRGQQVTLSCSPISGHRSVSWYQQTPGQGLQFLFEYFSETQRNKGNFPGRFSGRQFSNSRSEMNVSTLELGDSALYLCASSPGLAGRPVETQYFGPGTRLLVL.

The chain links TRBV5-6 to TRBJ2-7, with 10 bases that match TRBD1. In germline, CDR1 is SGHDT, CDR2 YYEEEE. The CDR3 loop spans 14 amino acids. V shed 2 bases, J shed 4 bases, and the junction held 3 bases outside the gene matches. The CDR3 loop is CASSFGDRGYEQYF. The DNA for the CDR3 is TGTGCCAGCAGCTTTGGGGACAGGGGATACGAGCAGTACTTC.

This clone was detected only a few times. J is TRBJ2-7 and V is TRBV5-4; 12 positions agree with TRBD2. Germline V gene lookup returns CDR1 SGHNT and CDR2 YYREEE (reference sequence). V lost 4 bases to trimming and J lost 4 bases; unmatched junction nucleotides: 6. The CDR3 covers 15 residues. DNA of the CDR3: TGTGCCAGCAGCCCCGGGACTAGCGGGCCATACGAGCAGTACTTC. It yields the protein CASSPGTSGPYEQYF.

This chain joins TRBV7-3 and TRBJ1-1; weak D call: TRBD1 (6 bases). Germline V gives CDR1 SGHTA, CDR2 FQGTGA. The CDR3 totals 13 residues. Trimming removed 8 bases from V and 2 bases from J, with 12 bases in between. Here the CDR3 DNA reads TGTGCCAGCGCCCAACAGGGAAACACTGAAGCTTTCTTT. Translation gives CASAQQGNTEAFF.

The CDR3: CASSRGQGGGETQYF. CDR3 bases: TGTGCCAGCAGCCGCGGACAGGGAGGTGGGGAGACCCAGTACTTC. This chain joins TRBV7-3 and TRBJ2-5, with TRBD1 identical over 8 bases. Germline V gene lookup returns CDR1 SGHTA and CDR2 FQGTGA. V shed 5 bases and J 5 bases; nucleotides not matched to a gene: 10. The CDR3 runs to 15 residues.

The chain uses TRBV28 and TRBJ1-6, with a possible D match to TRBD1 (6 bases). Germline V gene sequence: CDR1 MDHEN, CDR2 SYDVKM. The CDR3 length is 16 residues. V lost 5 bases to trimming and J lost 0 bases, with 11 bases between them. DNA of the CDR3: TGTGCCAGCAGTCCCCCGGACAGCTCCTATAATTCACCCCTCCACTTT. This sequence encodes CASSPPDSSYNSPLHF.

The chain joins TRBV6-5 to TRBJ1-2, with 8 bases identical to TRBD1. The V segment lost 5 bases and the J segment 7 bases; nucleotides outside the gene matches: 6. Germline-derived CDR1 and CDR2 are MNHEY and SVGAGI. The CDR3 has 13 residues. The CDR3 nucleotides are TGTGCCAGCAGTACCAGGGGGCGCGGTGGCTACACCTTC. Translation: CASSTRGRGGYTF.

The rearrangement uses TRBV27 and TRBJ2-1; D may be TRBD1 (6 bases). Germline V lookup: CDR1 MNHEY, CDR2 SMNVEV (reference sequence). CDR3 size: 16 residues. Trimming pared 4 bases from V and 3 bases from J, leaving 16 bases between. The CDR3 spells CASSYLLWTDYNEQFF. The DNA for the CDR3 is TGTGCCAGCAGTTACCTCCTTTGGACAGACTACAATGAGCAGTTCTTC.

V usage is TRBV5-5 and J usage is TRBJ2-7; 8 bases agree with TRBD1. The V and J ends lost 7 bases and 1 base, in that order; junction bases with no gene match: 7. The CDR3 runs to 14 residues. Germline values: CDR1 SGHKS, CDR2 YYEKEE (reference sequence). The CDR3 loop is CASQGAVGSYEQYF. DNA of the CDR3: TGTGCCAGCCAGGGGGCGGTTGGGTCCTACGAGCAGTACTTC.

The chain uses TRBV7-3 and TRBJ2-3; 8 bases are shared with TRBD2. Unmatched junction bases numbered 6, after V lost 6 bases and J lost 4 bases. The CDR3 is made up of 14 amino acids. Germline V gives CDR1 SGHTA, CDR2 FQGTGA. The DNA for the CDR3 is TGTGCCAGCAGAGCGCGGGGGGCAGCAGATACGCAGTATTTT. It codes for CASRARGAADTQYF.

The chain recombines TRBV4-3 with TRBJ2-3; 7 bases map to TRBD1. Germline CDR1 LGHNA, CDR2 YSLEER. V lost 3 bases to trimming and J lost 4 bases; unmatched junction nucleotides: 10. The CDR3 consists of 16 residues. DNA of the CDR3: TGCGCCAGCAGCCAGAATCTCCGAACAGGGGCAGATACGCAGTATTTT. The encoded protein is CASSQNLRTGADTQYF.

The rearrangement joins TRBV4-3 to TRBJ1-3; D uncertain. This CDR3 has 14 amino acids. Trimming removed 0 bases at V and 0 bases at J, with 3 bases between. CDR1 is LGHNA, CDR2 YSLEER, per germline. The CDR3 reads CASSQEASGNTIYF. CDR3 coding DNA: TGCGCCAGCAGCCAAGAGGCCTCTGGAAACACCATATATTTT.